Following are 6 T cell receptor beta chains from one sample sequenced in a study of glioma-infiltrating T cells after dendritic cell vaccination. The protocol was immunoSEQ multiplex PCR, while the TCRdb copy is restricted to in-frame clones and leaves out a portion. The table shows tens of thousands of clones, with 85% to 90% occurring only once. Sequencing was performed on blood, taken before dendritic cell vaccination. These receptors all come from a human donor with glioblastoma.

V is TRBV12-5 and J is TRBJ1-5; 10 bases agree with TRBD1. The CDR3 has 17 residues. V trimming: 7 bases; J trimming: 0 bases; junction bases outside the gene matches: 9. In germline, CDR1 is LGHNT, CDR2 FRNRAP. This CDR3 is CASAFSGTGVSNQPQHF. Here the CDR3 DNA reads TGTGCTAGTGCCTTCTCCGGGACAGGGGTTAGCAATCAGCCCCAGCATTTT.

J is TRBJ1-2 and V is TRBV7-6; possible D gene TRBD1, 6 bases. This CDR3 is 22 amino acids long. V lost 2 bases to trimming and J lost 6 bases, with 37 bases between them. The germline CDR1 and CDR2 sequences are SGHVS and FNYEAQ. The CDR3 loop reads CASSLLSMVVGNLDRTLHGYTF. In DNA, the CDR3 is TGTGCCAGCAGCTTATTATCTATGGTAGTGGGTAATCTTGACAGGACCTTACATGGCTACACCTTC.

This clone has just one count. The chain links TRBV19 to TRBJ2-3; perhaps TRBD2 as D (6 bases). The V gene lost 4 bases and the J gene lost 5 bases, with 10 bases spanning the gap. Germline lookup yields CDR1 LNHDA and CDR2 SQIVND (reference sequence). The CDR3 is made up of 13 amino acids. This CDR3 reads CASSTLGGDTQYF. The CDR3 DNA sequence: TGTGCCAGTAGTACCCTCGGGGGAGATACGCAGTATTTT.

This chain joins TRBV9 and TRBJ2-3, with TRBD2 matching over 9 bases. The CDR3 sequence is 15 residues long. In germline, CDR1 is SGDLS, CDR2 YYNGEE. V was clipped by 7 bases and J by 3 bases; unmatched bases: 9. The CDR3 coding sequence is TGTGCCAGCTCCGAGCGGGGGGTAGGTACAGATACGCAGTATTTT. It encodes CASSERGVGTDTQYF.

The rearrangement links TRBV28 to TRBJ2-7, with TRBD1 identical over 9 bases. The V gene's germline CDR1 is MDHEN and CDR2 SYDVKM. V gave up 5 bases and J gave up 1 base; unmatched junction bases: 15. CDR3 size: 18 residues. The CDR3 loop is CASSPGQGRLAGSYEQYF. The CDR3 coding sequence is TGTGCCAGCAGTCCGGGACAGGGACGCTTAGCGGGTTCCTACGAGCAGTACTTC.

This clone has only one observation. V and J are TRBV29-1 and TRBJ1-2; D perhaps matches TRBD1 (5 bases). With 1 base removed from V and 8 bases from J, the gap between germline ends came to 20 bases. CDR1 is SQVTM, CDR2 ANQGSEA, per germline. The CDR3 runs to 15 residues. The CDR3 reads CSVEGGPSRVKGYTF. The CDR3 DNA sequence: TGCAGCGTTGAAGGGGGTCCAAGCAGGGTGAAGGGCTACACCTTC.